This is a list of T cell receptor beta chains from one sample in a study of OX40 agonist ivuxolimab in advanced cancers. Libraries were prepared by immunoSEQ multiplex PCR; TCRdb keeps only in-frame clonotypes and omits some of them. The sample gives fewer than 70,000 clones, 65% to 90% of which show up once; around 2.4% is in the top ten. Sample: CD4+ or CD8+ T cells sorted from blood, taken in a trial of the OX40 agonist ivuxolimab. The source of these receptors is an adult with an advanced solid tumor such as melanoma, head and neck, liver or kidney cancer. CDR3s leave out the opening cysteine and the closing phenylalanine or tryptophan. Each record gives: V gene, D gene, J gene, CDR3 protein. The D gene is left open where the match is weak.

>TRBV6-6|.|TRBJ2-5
ASSTGGQQETQY
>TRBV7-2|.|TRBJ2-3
ASSLTGFTDTQY
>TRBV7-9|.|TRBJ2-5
ASSPGAVETQY
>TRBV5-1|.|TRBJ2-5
ASSLLVDQETQY
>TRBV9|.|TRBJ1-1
ASSPRSNTEAF
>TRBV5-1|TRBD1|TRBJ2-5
ASSFQQGLQETQY
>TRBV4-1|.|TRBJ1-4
ASSREGGSVEKLF
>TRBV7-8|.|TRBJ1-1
ASSLALGGFNTEAF
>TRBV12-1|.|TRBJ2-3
ASSFAGQGTDTQY
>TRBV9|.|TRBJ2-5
ASSVATGTSGPGETQY
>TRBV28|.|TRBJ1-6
ASRAGSYNSPLH
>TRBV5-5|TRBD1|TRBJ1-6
ASSLPTGGNSPLH
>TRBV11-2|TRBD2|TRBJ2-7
ASSLGALPAGVSYEQY
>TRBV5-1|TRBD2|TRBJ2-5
ASSWGLAGGQETQY
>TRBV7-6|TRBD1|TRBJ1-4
ASSDRGEQLF
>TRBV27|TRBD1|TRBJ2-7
ASSQQGASEQY
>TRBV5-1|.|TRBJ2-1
ASSQDNFSYNEQF
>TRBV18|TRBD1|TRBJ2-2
ASSRTGGITGELF
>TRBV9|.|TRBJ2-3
ASSFVDDAQY
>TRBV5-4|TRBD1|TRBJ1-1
ASSRDRGQNTEAF
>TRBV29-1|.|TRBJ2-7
SASGDLSSYEQY
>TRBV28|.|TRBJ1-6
ASSPQAIYNSPLH
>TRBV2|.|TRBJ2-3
ASSELGTSRDTQY
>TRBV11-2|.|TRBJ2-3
ASSTRFGGLDTQY
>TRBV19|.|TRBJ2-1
ASSIHEGVRRNEQF
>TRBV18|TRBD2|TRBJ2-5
ASSPPAGGQETQY